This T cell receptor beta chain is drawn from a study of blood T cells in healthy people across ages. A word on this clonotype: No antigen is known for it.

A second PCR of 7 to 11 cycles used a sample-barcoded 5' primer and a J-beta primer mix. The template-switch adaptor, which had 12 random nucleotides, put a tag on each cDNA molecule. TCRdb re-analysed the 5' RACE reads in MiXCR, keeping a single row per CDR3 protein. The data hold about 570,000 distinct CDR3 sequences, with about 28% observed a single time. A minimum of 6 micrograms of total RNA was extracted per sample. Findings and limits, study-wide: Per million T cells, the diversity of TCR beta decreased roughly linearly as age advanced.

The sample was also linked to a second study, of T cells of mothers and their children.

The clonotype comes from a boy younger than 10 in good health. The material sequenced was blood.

The CDR3 sequence is CASSHSFSAGGQNTEAFF. The DNA for the CDR3 is TGCGCCAGCAGCCATAGCTTCTCTGCGGGGGGCCAAAACACTGAAGCTTTCTTT. This rearrangement joins TRBV4-3 to TRBJ1-1; tentatively, D is TRBD1 (6 bases). The CDR3 has 18 residues. In germline, CDR1 is LGHNA, CDR2 YSLEER. V lost 3 bases and J 2 bases, leaving 22 bases between the germline ends.